Listed here is a single T cell receptor beta chain. The sample belongs to a study of blood T cell repertoires in COVID-19. At the level of the study: In each case, the material was cDNA or gDNA derived from T cells, B-cell-depleted T cells, or PBMCs.

Participant-given clinical history determined each cohort assignment. Two negative PCRs, clearance, or symptom resolution characterized the recovered Cohort 3 donors. Source study methods: Amplifying reference gene primers gave estimates of nucleated cell counts. Profiled with immunoSEQ multiplex PCR; TCRdb holds only in-frame clones, not every one. The V and J calls and clone size come from that table; D and trimming were worked out from the DNA. Of a few hundred thousand clones in the sample, approximately 87% were seen once. The TCR sequence derives from a woman aged 45-59 years who had recovered from COVID-19. The material sequenced was PBMCs or T cells enriched from blood (not recorded which).

This chain's CDR3 is CASRTDRSGTEAFF. CDR3 sequence (DNA): TGTGCCAGTAGGACCGACAGGTCGGGGACTGAAGCTTTCTTT. The gene calls are TRBV19 and TRBJ1-1, with D maybe TRBD1 (6 bases). The CDR3 consists of 14 residues. Trimming stripped 6 bases from V and 5 bases from J, with 16 bases between. CDR1 LNHDA and CDR2 SQIVND come from the germline V gene (reference sequence).